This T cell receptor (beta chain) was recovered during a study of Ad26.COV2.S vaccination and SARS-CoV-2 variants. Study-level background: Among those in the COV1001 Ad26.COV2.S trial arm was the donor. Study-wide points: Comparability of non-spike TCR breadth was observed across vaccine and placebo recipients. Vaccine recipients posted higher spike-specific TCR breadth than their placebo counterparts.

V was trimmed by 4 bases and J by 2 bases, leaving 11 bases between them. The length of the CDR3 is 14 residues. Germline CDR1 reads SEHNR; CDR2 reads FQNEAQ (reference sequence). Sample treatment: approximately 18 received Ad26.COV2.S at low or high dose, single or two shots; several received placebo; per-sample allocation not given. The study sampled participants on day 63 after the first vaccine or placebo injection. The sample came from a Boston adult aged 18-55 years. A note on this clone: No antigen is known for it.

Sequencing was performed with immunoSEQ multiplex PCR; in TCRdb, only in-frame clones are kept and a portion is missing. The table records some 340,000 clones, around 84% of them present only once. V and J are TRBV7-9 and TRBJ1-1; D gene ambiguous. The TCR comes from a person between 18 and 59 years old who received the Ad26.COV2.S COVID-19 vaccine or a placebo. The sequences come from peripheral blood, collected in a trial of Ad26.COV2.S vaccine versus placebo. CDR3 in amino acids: CASSSDGYNTEAFF. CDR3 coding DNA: TGTGCCAGCAGCTCAGATGGGTATAACACTGAAGCTTTCTTT.